Below, one TCR beta chain is given with its context. In the original analysis: Nucleated cell counts were estimated from reference gene primer amplification. Assay: immunoSEQ multiplex PCR; the TCRdb copy retains only in-frame clones and omits some. V and J calls plus clone size are reproduced from that table; the DNA served to infer D and trimming. The sample records about 87,000 clones, approximately 89% being singletons. This sample is part of a study of blood T cell repertoires in COVID-19. Study at large: There were acute and convalescent COVID-19 samples, and they came from the United States, Italy and Spain. T cells, B-cell-depleted T cells, or PBMCs supplied cDNA or gDNA.

The V end was cut by 4 bases, the J end by 0 bases, with 7 bases between. CDR3 length: 13 residues. Germline lookup yields CDR1 MDHEN and CDR2 SYDVKM. The TCR originated in a human donor with acute or convalescent COVID-19. The donor label of this sample is uncertain. The J gene is TRBJ2-7, the V gene TRBV28; D may be TRBD1 (5 bases). Material for sequencing was peripheral blood. The CDR3 sequence: CASSYDSSYEQYF. The DNA for the CDR3 is TGTGCCAGCAGTTACGACAGCTCCTACGAGCAGTACTTC. The variable domain in full, with the rest retrieved from reference TRBV28 and TRBJ2-7, is DVKVTQSSRYLVKRTGEKVFLECVQDMDHENMFWYRQDPGLGLRLIYFSYDVKMKEKGDIPEGYSVSREKKERFSLILESASTNQTSMYLCASSYDSSYEQYFGPGTRLTVT.